Below, 8 T cell receptor beta chains from the same sample are listed, as sequenced in a study of cytomegalovirus exposure and HLA in healthy donors. The study ran its PCR with 60 Vbeta and 13 Jbeta primers. Produced via immunoSEQ multiplex PCR; TCRdb's table is partial and in-frame only. The repertoire has 60,000 to 80,000 clones, approximately 60% of them found once; the top ten carry around 2.7%. Input material: PBMCs. These receptors were obtained from a man aged 25-40 years in good health and CMV-seronegative.

The chain recombines TRBV30 with TRBJ2-1, with TRBD2 identical over 10 bases. Germline V gene data show CDR1 as GTSNPN and CDR2 as SVGIG (reference sequence). The V and J ends lost 1 base and 6 bases, in that order; junction bases with no gene match: 3. This CDR3 has 14 residues. DNA for the CDR3: TGTGCCTGGAGTGAGCGGGGGGGTATCAATGAGCAGTTCTTC. This codes for CAWSERGGINEQFF. The entire variable domain, with the rest obtained from reference TRBV30 and TRBJ2-1, is as follows: SQTIHQWPATLVQPVGSPLSLECTVEGTSNPNLYWYRQAAGRGLQLLFYSVGIGQISSEVPQNLSASRPQDRQFILSSKKLLLSDSGFYLCAWSERGGINEQFFGPGTRLTVL.

The genes are TRBV6-5 and TRBJ1-2; the D gene is possibly TRBD1 (5 bases). Germline lookup yields CDR1 MNHEY and CDR2 SVGAGI. Trimming pared 5 bases from V and 4 bases from J, leaving 5 bases between. CDR3 size: 11 residues. DNA of the CDR3: TGTGCCAGCAGTGACAGCTATGGCTACACCTTC. This codes for CASSDSYGYTF.

This clone has just a few counts. The V and J genes are TRBV27 and TRBJ1-6, with a possible D match to TRBD1 (6 bases). The germline V gene has CDR1 MNHEY and CDR2 SMNVEV (reference sequence). The CDR3 consists of 13 residues. Trimming took off 4 bases at V and 16 bases at J, with 17 bases between the two ends. The CDR3 DNA is TGTGCCAGCAGTTCTTCAACAGGGATCTTACTCCACTTT. Its translation is CASSSSTGILLHF.

This chain joins TRBV7-9 and TRBJ2-7; TRBD1 matches at 8 bases. The J segment lost 4 bases and the V segment lost 1 base, leaving 3 bases of the junction unmatched. The germline V gene has CDR1 SEHNR and CDR2 FQNEAQ (reference sequence). The CDR3 contains 14 residues. CDR3: CASSLVQGAYEQYF. The CDR3 coding sequence is TGTGCCAGCAGCTTAGTGCAGGGGGCGTACGAGCAGTACTTC.

The rearrangement links TRBV7-9 to TRBJ1-2, with TRBD1 matching over 8 bases. The germline V gene has CDR1 SEHNR and CDR2 FQNEAQ (reference sequence). V lost 5 bases to trimming and J lost 2 bases; unmatched junction nucleotides: 10. The CDR3 runs to 16 residues. The chain's CDR3 is CASSPGTGAFNYGYTF. In DNA, the CDR3 is TGTGCCAGCAGCCCCGGGACAGGAGCCTTCAACTATGGCTACACCTTC. Filled out from reference TRBV7-9 and TRBJ1-2, the complete variable domain reads DTGVSQNPRHKITKRGQNVTFRCDPISEHNRLYWYRQTLGQGPEFLTYFQNEAQLEKSRLLSDRFSAERPKGSFSTLEIQRTEQGDSAMYLCASSPGTGAFNYGYTFGSGTRLTVV.

V and J are TRBV7-6 and TRBJ1-5; D is unresolved. The CDR3 contains 13 residues. V lost 6 bases and J lost 4, with 10 bases in between. CDR1 is SGHVS and CDR2 is FNYEAQ in the germline V gene. Written as DNA, the CDR3 is TGTGCCAGCAGTCCGACAAAGAATCAGCCCCAGCATTTT. Its protein is CASSPTKNQPQHF.

The chain has TRBV2 and TRBJ1-4; D gene ambiguous. V lost 4 bases and J 4 bases, leaving 7 bases between the germline ends. This CDR3 is built from 13 residues. CDR1 is SNHLY and CDR2 is FYNNEI in the germline V gene. CDR3 sequence reads: CASSAVINEKLFF. CDR3 DNA: TGTGCCAGCAGTGCCGTAATTAATGAAAAACTGTTTTTT.

The genes are TRBV19 and TRBJ2-7, with a tentative D call TRBD1 (6 bases). The CDR3 totals 13 residues. V shed 6 bases and J shed 1 base, with 10 bases lying between them. Germline V gene data show CDR1 as LNHDA and CDR2 as SQIVND (reference sequence). CDR3 sequence: CASSLTGSYEQYF. In DNA, the CDR3 is TGTGCCAGTAGCCTGACAGGTTCCTACGAGCAGTACTTC. Full variable domain (outside the CDR3, taken from reference TRBV19 and TRBJ2-7): DGGITQSPKYLFRKEGQNVTLSCEQNLNHDAMYWYRQDPGQGLRLIYYSQIVNDFQKGDIAEGYSVSREKKESFPLTVTSAQKNPTAFYLCASSLTGSYEQYFGPGTRLTVT.